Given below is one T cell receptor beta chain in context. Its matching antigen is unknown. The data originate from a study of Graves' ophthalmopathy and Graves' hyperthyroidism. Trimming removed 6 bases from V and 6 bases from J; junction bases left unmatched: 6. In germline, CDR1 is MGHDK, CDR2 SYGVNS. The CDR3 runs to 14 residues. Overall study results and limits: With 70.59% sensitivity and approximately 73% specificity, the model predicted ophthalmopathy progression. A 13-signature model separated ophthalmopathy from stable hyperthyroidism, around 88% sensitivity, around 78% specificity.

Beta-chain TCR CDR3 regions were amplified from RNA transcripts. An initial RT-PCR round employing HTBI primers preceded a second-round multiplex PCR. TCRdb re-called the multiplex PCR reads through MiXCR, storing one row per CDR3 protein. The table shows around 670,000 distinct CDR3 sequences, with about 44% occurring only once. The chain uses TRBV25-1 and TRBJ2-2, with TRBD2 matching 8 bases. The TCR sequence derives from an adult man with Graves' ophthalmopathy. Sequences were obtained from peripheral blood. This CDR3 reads CASSQELAAGELFF. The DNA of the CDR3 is TGTGCCAGCAGCCAAGAACTAGCGGCCGGGGAGCTGTTTTTT.